Presented here are 25 T cell receptor beta chains from one specimen sequenced in a study of blood T cell repertoires in COVID-19. Produced via immunoSEQ multiplex PCR; TCRdb's table is partial and in-frame only. The sample has roughly 84,000 clones, around three quarters seen once. The material sequenced was peripheral blood. The receptors originated from a woman aged 50 to 60 with acute or convalescent COVID-19.

The count of this clone is one. In DNA, the CDR3 is TGTGCCAGTAGTATGCGACAGGGCGCAGATACGCAGTATTTT. Protein sequence: CASSMRQGADTQYF. V gene TRBV19 combines with J gene TRBJ2-3; TRBD1 aligns across 7 bases. V lost 3 bases, J lost 4 bases, and 4 bases stayed unmatched. This CDR3 spans 14 amino acids. The germline V gene encodes CDR1 LNHDA and CDR2 SQIVND (reference sequence).

The rearrangement uses TRBV10-3 and TRBJ2-6; maybe TRBD1 (7 bases). The CDR3 is made up of 17 amino acids. Between the trimmed V and J ends, which lost 5 bases and 3 bases, there was a span of 17 bases. Germline-derived CDR1 and CDR2 are ENHRY and SYGVKD. The CDR3: CAISKKGGGGGANVLTF. The CDR3 DNA follows: TGTGCCATCAGTAAGAAAGGAGGGGGCGGTGGGGCCAACGTCCTGACTTTC.

CDR3 sequence: CASSLWGGEQYF. CDR3 sequence (DNA): TGTGCCAGCAGTTTATGGGGAGGGGAGCAGTACTTC. The chain carries TRBV28 and TRBJ2-7; 7 bases match TRBD2. In germline, CDR1 is MDHEN, CDR2 SYDVKM. This CDR3 comprises 12 residues. The ends lost 0 bases at V and 7 bases at J; junction bases unmatched: 0.

This chain connects TRBV27 to TRBJ1-1, with 9 bases aligning to TRBD1. V lost 4 bases and J lost 6; bases outside the gene matches: 9. The CDR3 contains 15 residues. CDR1 and CDR2 from the germline V gene are MNHEY and SMNVEV (reference sequence). Written as DNA, the CDR3 is TGTGCCAGCAGTTCGCGCCGGGACAGGGCTTCTGAAGCTTTCTTT. Its translation: CASSSRRDRASEAFF.

The J gene is TRBJ1-1, the V gene TRBV7-2; no firm D call. Trimming stripped 5 bases from V and 9 bases from J, with 16 bases between. The CDR3 spans 13 residues. From germline, CDR1 is SGHTA and CDR2 FQGNSA. The CDR3 is CASSLAPAAKAFF. The CDR3 DNA follows: TGTGCCAGCAGCCTCGCCCCCGCCGCGAAAGCTTTCTTT.

This rearrangement joins TRBV28 to TRBJ1-1; D unresolved. This CDR3 has 12 residues. The V end lost 6 bases, the J end lost 7 bases, and 12 bases lay between the germline ends. Germline V gene lookup returns CDR1 MDHEN and CDR2 SYDVKM. The CDR3 DNA follows: TGTGCCAGCAGGTCTTTGGTGCGTGAAGCTTTCTTT. Protein: CASRSLVREAFF.

This clone came up a few times. V is TRBV2 and J is TRBJ1-5, with TRBD1 identical over 9 bases. The junction had 10 bases not matched to a gene; V was cut back by 6 bases and J by 4 bases. The CDR3 extends over 16 amino acids. Germline V gives CDR1 SNHLY, CDR2 FYNNEI. Written as DNA, the CDR3 is TGTGCCAGCAGCGTACCCGGGACAGGGCCTAATCAGCCCCAGCATTTT. Protein product: CASSVPGTGPNQPQHF. The full variable domain, in which reference TRBV2 and TRBJ1-5 provide the parts outside the CDR3, is EPEVTQTPSHQVTQMGQEVILRCVPISNHLYFYWYRQILGQKVEFLVSFYNNEISEKSEIFDDQFSVERPDGSNFTLKIRSTKLEDSAMYFCASSVPGTGPNQPQHFGDGTRLSIL.

V usage is TRBV4-1 and J usage is TRBJ1-4; D is uncertain. The CDR3 extends over 16 amino acids. The V end was cut by 0 bases, the J end by 11 bases, with 19 bases between. Germline V gene data show CDR1 as MGHRA and CDR2 as YSYEKL. In nucleotides, the CDR3 is TGCGCCAGCAGCCAAGATGTGGCTGGGTCGTGGGCGAAACTGTTTTTT. This sequence encodes CASSQDVAGSWAKLFF.

In its sample, this clone was seen a few times. The chain has TRBV27 and TRBJ1-2, with 9 bases identical to TRBD1. Germline assignment: CDR1 MNHEY and CDR2 SMNVEV (reference sequence). The junction had 26 bases not matched to a gene; V was cut back by 8 bases and J by 4 bases. The CDR3 runs 20 residues. The CDR3 sequence is CASRDSILGQGITSLYGYTF. The CDR3 bases are TGTGCCAGCCGAGACTCAATACTAGGACAGGGGATAACCAGTCTCTATGGCTACACCTTC.

The chain couples TRBV29-1 to TRBJ1-1; TRBD1 aligns across 7 bases. The CDR3 runs 17 residues. Germline V gene lookup returns CDR1 SQVTM and CDR2 ANQGSEA. Trimming cost V 4 bases and J 7 bases; bases outside gene matches: 21. CDR3 in amino acids: CSVADFRFRGSAVEAFF. The CDR3 bases are TGCAGCGTTGCGGACTTCAGGTTCAGGGGGTCTGCAGTTGAAGCTTTCTTT.

V is TRBV28 and J is TRBJ1-2; D remains unclear. Germline V gene data show CDR1 as MDHEN and CDR2 as SYDVKM. This CDR3 contains 16 residues. V lost 4 bases, J lost 2 bases, and 17 bases lay in between. The CDR3 is CASSSQTRTYNYGYTF. CDR3 DNA sequence: TGTGCCAGCAGTTCGCAGACAAGGACTTACAACTATGGCTACACCTTC.

The CDR3 protein is CASSSSGNTGELFF. The CDR3 bases are TGTGCCAGCAGCTCTAGTGGGAACACCGGGGAGCTGTTTTTT. The V call is TRBV7-2, the J call TRBJ2-2, with D uncertain. Deletions cut 4 bases from V and 1 base from J, with 7 bases between. The germline gives CDR1 SGHTA, CDR2 FQGNSA. The CDR3 has 14 residues.

This chain's CDR3 is CASRSRTDFTEAFF. The CDR3 DNA is TGTGCCAGTCGTTCCAGGACAGACTTTACTGAAGCTTTCTTT. The gene calls are TRBV19 and TRBJ1-1, with TRBD1 as a possible D gene (6 bases). The germline V gene has CDR1 LNHDA and CDR2 SQIVND (reference sequence). Between the trimmed V and J ends, which lost 8 bases and 5 bases, there was a span of 18 bases. The CDR3 has 14 amino acids.

This clone was found once. The rearrangement joins TRBV4-3 to TRBJ1-2, with a weak D call TRBD1 (5 bases). The CDR3 is made up of 14 amino acids. Germline lookup yields CDR1 LGHNA and CDR2 YSLEER. V was pared by 1 base and J by 1 base, with 7 bases between. The DNA for the CDR3 is TGCGCCAGCAGCCAAGGGGGCAATAACTATGGCTACACCTTC. This gives the protein CASSQGGNNYGYTF.

The chain combines TRBV7-9 with TRBJ2-7; D gene ambiguous. Germline CDR1 reads SEHNR; CDR2 reads FQNEAQ (reference sequence). The CDR3 has 13 amino acids. Trimming took off 6 bases at V and 2 bases at J, with 11 bases between the two ends. CDR3 in amino acids: CASRQGATYEQYF. The CDR3 nucleotides read TGTGCCAGCAGGCAAGGAGCAACCTACGAGCAGTACTTC.

The chain recombines TRBV3-1 (or the pseudogene TRBV3-2) with TRBJ2-2; D may be TRBD2 (5 bases). Germline CDR1 reads LGHDT; CDR2 reads YNNKEL (reference sequence). The CDR3 runs 13 residues. V was shortened by 8 bases and J by 6 bases, with 13 bases between the two germline ends. CDR3 sequence (DNA): TGTGCCAGCCGACTCCTCGGGGCCGGGGAGCTGTTTTTT. Translating gives CASRLLGAGELFF.

This rearrangement joins TRBV11-2 to TRBJ1-4; unclear D gene. Per the germline V gene, CDR1 is SGHAT and CDR2 is FQNNGV. CDR3 length equals 15 residues. V was pared by 7 bases and J by 7 bases, with 19 bases between. CDR3 amino acids: CASTRARVGSEKLFF. The CDR3 DNA reads TGTGCCAGCACCCGGGCCCGGGTTGGGAGTGAAAAACTGTTTTTT.

The chain uses TRBV10-3 and TRBJ1-2; D possibly corresponds to TRBD1 (6 bases). The CDR3 length is 13 residues. CDR1 and CDR2 from the germline V gene are ENHRY and SYGVKD. V dropped 8 bases and J dropped 6 bases, with 16 bases sitting between them. Here the CDR3 reads CAIGDLGGDGYTF. The DNA for the CDR3 is TGTGCCATCGGGGACCTAGGGGGAGATGGCTACACCTTC.

This chain connects TRBV5-4 to TRBJ1-2; the match to TRBD1 covers 7 bases. CDR1 and CDR2 (germline): SGHNT, YYREEE (reference sequence). The trim removed 5 bases at V and 8 bases at J, leaving 9 bases unmatched. This CDR3 has 13 residues. The CDR3: CASSSTGEGGYTF. The CDR3 DNA follows: TGTGCCAGCAGTTCAACAGGGGAAGGAGGCTACACCTTC.

The rearrangement uses TRBV7-3 and TRBJ2-2; 9 nucleotides align to TRBD2. The CDR3 sequence is 18 residues long. CDR1 is SGHTA, CDR2 FQGTGA, per germline. Germline trimming cut 5 bases from V and 1 base from J; bases unmatched to any gene: 11. CDR3 region: CASSRLGGGAGNTGELFF. CDR3 in DNA: TGTGCCAGCAGCCGTCTCGGCGGGGGGGCCGGGAACACCGGGGAGCTGTTTTTT.

This clone showed up just a few times. The gene calls are TRBV29-1 and TRBJ1-2; 7 bases line up with TRBD1. Germline trimming cut 8 bases from V and 5 bases from J; bases unmatched to any gene: 14. The CDR3 extends over 14 amino acids. Germline V lookup: CDR1 SQVTM, CDR2 ANQGSEA. CDR3 sequence (DNA): TGCAGCTCGGGGGAAACGGACAGGCGGTATGGCTACACCTTC. Its translation is CSSGETDRRYGYTF.

V usage is TRBV7-2 and J usage is TRBJ2-7, with 10 bases matching TRBD1. J lost 3 bases, V lost 5 bases, and 7 bases had no gene match. Germline CDR1 and CDR2: SGHTA and FQGNSA. The CDR3 sequence is 15 residues long. In nucleotides, the CDR3 is TGTGCCAGCAGCACCCTGACAGGGGGCCACTACGAGCAGTACTTC. This gives the protein CASSTLTGGHYEQYF.

The chain employs TRBV13 and TRBJ1-6; perhaps TRBD1 as D (6 bases). Germline V CDR1 and CDR2: PRHDT, FYEKMQ (reference sequence). CDR3 length: 12 residues. V was pared by 5 bases and J by 8 bases, with 7 bases between. The chain's CDR3 is CASSTGYSPLHF. The CDR3 coding sequence is TGTGCCAGCAGCACAGGGTATTCACCCCTCCACTTT.

This clone was detected once. This chain joins TRBV4-1 and TRBJ2-7, with a weak D call TRBD1 (6 bases). Deletions cut 0 bases from V and 4 bases from J, with 13 bases between. This CDR3 has 15 residues. Germline V gene sequence: CDR1 MGHRA, CDR2 YSYEKL. CDR3 sequence reads: CASSQDRGFYYEQYF. The CDR3 nucleotides read TGCGCCAGCAGCCAAGACAGGGGATTTTATTACGAGCAGTACTTC.

The CDR3 DNA reads as TGTGCCAGCAGTCCCCGGGACAGGGTGAACACTGAAGCTTTCTTT. It translates to CASSPRDRVNTEAFF. The V gene is TRBV6-2 or TRBV6-3, the J gene TRBJ1-1, with 9 positions matching TRBD1. Germline V gives CDR1 MNHEY, CDR2 SVGEGT. The J segment lost 0 bases and the V segment lost 5 bases, leaving 4 bases of the junction unmatched. The CDR3 loop spans 15 amino acids.